The 18 T cell receptor beta chains reported below all come from one sample, sequenced in a study of cytomegalovirus exposure and HLA in healthy donors. The PCR used 60 Vbeta and 13 Jbeta primers. Only in-frame clones appear in the TCRdb table, and some are missing; sequencing was by immunoSEQ multiplex PCR. Seen here are more than 95,000 clones, around 10% observed once, and the top ten hold 3%. Specimen: PBMCs. These receptors came from a young man in good health and CMV-seronegative.

The V and J genes are TRBV9 and TRBJ2-1, with 8 bases that match TRBD1. Per the germline V gene, CDR1 is SGDLS and CDR2 is YYNGEE. The ends lost 3 bases at V and 5 bases at J; junction bases unmatched: 7. The CDR3 loop spans 15 amino acids. The DNA for the CDR3 is TGTGCCAGCAGCGGTGACAGGGGAAGGAACAATGAGCAGTTCTTC. Translating gives CASSGDRGRNNEQFF.

This sequence joins TRBV5-4 and TRBJ1-1, with D perhaps TRBD1 (6 bases). Germline V gene data show CDR1 as SGHNT and CDR2 as YYREEE (reference sequence). Trimming shortened V by 3 bases and J by 8 bases, and 17 bases separated the two germline ends. The CDR3 runs to 14 residues. CDR3 sequence reads: CASSSSLTTGEAFF. The CDR3 DNA reads as TGTGCCAGCAGCTCCAGCCTTACCACAGGGGAAGCTTTCTTT. The full variable domain, its missing parts supplied by reference TRBV5-4 and TRBJ1-1, is ETGVTQSPTHLIKTRGQQVTLRCSSQSGHNTVSWYQQALGQGPQFIFQYYREEENGRGNFPPRFSGLQFPNYSSELNVNALELDDSALYLCASSSSLTTGEAFFGQGTRLTVV.

V is TRBV6-1 and J is TRBJ1-1, with 8 bases matching TRBD1. CDR1 and CDR2 (germline): MNHNS, SASEGT. With 7 bases clipped from V and 1 base from J, the junction kept 2 bases outside the gene matches. This CDR3 contains 13 residues. The CDR3 coding sequence is TGTGCCAGCACTACAGGGGGGAACACTGAAGCTTTCTTT. It specifies CASTTGGNTEAFF.

The gene calls are TRBV9 and TRBJ2-1; 10 positions agree with TRBD2. The CDR3 extends over 14 amino acids. The ends lost 4 bases at V and 9 bases at J; junction bases unmatched: 7. In germline, CDR1 is SGDLS, CDR2 YYNGEE. The CDR3 DNA follows: TGTGCCAGCAGCACCAGCGGGGGGGCCAGTGAGCAGTTCTTC. As protein: CASSTSGGASEQFF.

This chain joins TRBV5-1 and TRBJ2-7; 8 bases align to TRBD1. CDR3 length equals 14 residues. CDR1 is SGHRS and CDR2 is YFSETQ in the germline V gene. V trimming: 4 bases; J trimming: 2 bases; junction bases outside the gene matches: 5. Here the CDR3 DNA reads TGCGCCAGCAGCGCCGGGACAGGTACCTACGAGCAGTACTTC. Translating gives CASSAGTGTYEQYF.

V gene TRBV7-3 combines with J gene TRBJ2-3; D remains unclear. This CDR3 is 16 amino acids long. CDR1 is SGHTA and CDR2 is FQGTGA in the germline V gene. V shed 1 base and J shed 0 bases, with 11 bases lying between them. The CDR3 DNA is TGTGCCAGCAGCTTAATGTCAGGATTTAGCACAGATACGCAGTATTTT. It specifies CASSLMSGFSTDTQYF.

The V gene is TRBV5-5, the J gene TRBJ2-4; 7 nucleotides match TRBD1. V was clipped by 3 bases and J by 4 bases; unmatched bases: 7. The CDR3 length is 15 residues. CDR1 is SGHKS, CDR2 YYEKEE, per germline (reference sequence). CDR3 loop: CASSSDRVLKNIQYF. CDR3 coding DNA: TGTGCCAGCAGCTCTGACAGGGTCTTAAAAAACATTCAGTACTTC.

This clone was counted only a few times. The chain carries TRBV4-1 and TRBJ2-7; 7 bases map to TRBD1. The germline gives CDR1 MGHRA, CDR2 YSYEKL. V lost 10 bases and J lost 4; bases outside the gene matches: 16. There are 15 residues in the CDR3. The DNA of the CDR3 is TGCGCCACCGGCCTAGGAGTCGGGACAGTTTACGAGCAGTACTTC. This translates into CATGLGVGTVYEQYF.

The chain is built from TRBV19 and TRBJ2-7; 8 bases line up with TRBD1. With 4 bases clipped from V and 2 bases from J, the junction kept 7 bases outside the gene matches. From germline, CDR1 is LNHDA and CDR2 SQIVND (reference sequence). The CDR3 is 15 amino acids. CDR3 DNA sequence: TGTGCCAGTAGTAAAGGACAGGGACGAGCCTACGAGCAGTACTTC. Its translation: CASSKGQGRAYEQYF.

The chain carries TRBV7-9 and TRBJ1-4; weak D call: TRBD1 (6 bases). CDR1 and CDR2 from the germline V gene are SEHNR and FQNEAQ (reference sequence). This CDR3 contains 14 residues. Trimming shortened V by 5 bases and J by 8 bases, and 15 bases separated the two germline ends. The CDR3 nucleotides read TGTGCCAGCAGCCCCTGGGGGCTCGGGGAAAAACTGTTTTTT. Protein: CASSPWGLGEKLFF.

This clone was picked up a small number of times. The chain employs TRBV7-2 and TRBJ1-1, with 8 positions matching TRBD1. In germline, CDR1 is SGHTA, CDR2 FQGNSA. V lost 5 bases, J lost 4 bases, and 6 bases stayed unmatched. This CDR3 contains 14 residues. CDR3 residues: CASSPRQGFTEAFF. The DNA of the CDR3 is TGTGCCAGCAGCCCACGACAGGGGTTCACTGAAGCTTTCTTT.

The chain couples TRBV28 to TRBJ1-2, with TRBD1 as a possible D gene (5 bases). Germline assignment: CDR1 MDHEN and CDR2 SYDVKM. With 4 bases removed from V and 2 bases from J, the gap between germline ends came to 11 bases. CDR3 length: 14 residues. The CDR3 region has the DNA TGTGCCAGCAGTTCCCCTGGGGGGAACTATGGCTACACCTTC. Its protein product is CASSSPGGNYGYTF.

This clone was picked up a small number of times. The J gene is TRBJ2-1, the V gene TRBV9; 8 bases agree with TRBD2. The germline gives CDR1 SGDLS, CDR2 YYNGEE. This CDR3 region has 16 residues. V gave up 0 bases and J gave up 7 bases; unmatched junction bases: 9. DNA of the CDR3: TGTGCCAGCAGCGTAGCGGGGGGGACTAGTCGTAATGAGCAGTTCTTC. Residues: CASSVAGGTSRNEQFF.

This rearrangement joins TRBV11-3 to TRBJ2-1; 10 bases agree with TRBD2. The germline CDR1 and CDR2 sequences are SGHNT and YENEEA. The CDR3 is 16 amino acids. J gave up 5 bases and V 4 bases, and 8 bases lay outside the gene matches. In DNA form, the CDR3 reads TGTGCCAGCAGCTCCTTCCTAGCGGGAGTCGACAATGAGCAGTTCTTC. Its protein is CASSSFLAGVDNEQFF.

This clone has a handful of counts. The gene calls are TRBV11-3 and TRBJ2-1, with 11 bases identical to TRBD2. The V segment lost 4 bases and the J segment 4 bases; nucleotides outside the gene matches: 6. This CDR3 spans 16 amino acids. CDR1 is SGHNT and CDR2 is YENEEA in the germline V gene. Written as DNA, the CDR3 is TGTGCCAGCAGCTCGACTAGCGGGAAAAGTTACAATGAGCAGTTCTTC. This gives the protein CASSSTSGKSYNEQFF.

In this sample, this clone turned up a few times. In the same sample, other DNA sequences code for this CDR3. This chain joins TRBV2 and TRBJ2-7; the match to TRBD2 covers 8 bases. Germline values: CDR1 SNHLY, CDR2 FYNNEI. There are 14 residues in the CDR3. The V gene end was trimmed by 4 bases and the J gene end by 0 bases; junction bases not matched to a gene: 2. The CDR3 DNA is TGTGCCAGCAGTGTGAGCGGGAGCTCCTACGAGCAGTACTTC. This encodes CASSVSGSSYEQYF.

The rearrangement uses TRBV6-6 and TRBJ1-4; TRBD1 is a possible D gene (6 bases). Germline lookup yields CDR1 MNHNY and CDR2 SVGAGI (reference sequence). The CDR3 is made up of 14 amino acids. The V end was cut by 2 bases, the J end by 7 bases, with 11 bases between. CDR3 protein: CASSYVDRSEKLFF. In DNA, the CDR3 is TGTGCCAGCAGTTACGTCGACAGGAGTGAAAAACTGTTTTTT.

V is TRBV4-3 and J is TRBJ1-2; D might be TRBD1 (5 bases). Germline V gives CDR1 LGHNA, CDR2 YSLEER. V was pared by 2 bases and J by 0 bases, with 13 bases between. The CDR3 consists of 16 residues. CDR3 sequence reads: CASSQPDSTSNYGYTF. For the CDR3, the DNA is TGCGCCAGCAGCCAACCCGACAGTACGTCTAACTATGGCTACACCTTC.